This is a list of T cell receptor beta chains from one sample in a study of identical twins. TCRdb reanalysed the 5' RACE reads using MiXCR and keeps one entry per CDR3 protein. Here the sample spans 1.5 million to 2 million distinct CDR3 sequences, around a third being singletons. What was sequenced was cord blood. All receptors derive from a newborn girl in good health. Each CDR3 is given with its conserved first and last residue. The order of the fields is V gene, clone size, J gene, D gene, CDR3 DNA, CDR3 protein. The D gene is left open where the match is weak. Not every row has a clone size; where given, it reads once, few, many or a size class.

>TRBV7-2|few|TRBJ2-1|-
TGTGCCAGCAGCCGCGGACTCAGCAGCTACGAGCAGTTCTTC
CASSRGLSSYEQFF
>TRBV10-3|-|TRBJ2-5|-
TGTGCCATCAGTGTTCGCCTAGGGGGGGAGACCCAGTACTTC
CAISVRLGGETQYF
>TRBV19|few|TRBJ2-3|TRBD2
TGTGCCAGTACCCCCAGACTAGCGTCTACAGATACGCAGTATTTT
CASTPRLASTDTQYF
>TRBV25-1|-|TRBJ2-5|TRBD1
TGTGCCAGCAGTGAACGGACAGGTGGTGGGGAGACCCAGTACTTC
CASSERTGGGETQYF
>TRBV9|few|TRBJ2-1|-
TGTGCCAGCAGCGTAGCGGGAGAAGACTACAATGAGCAGTTCTTC
CASSVAGEDYNEQFF
>TRBV6-5|few|TRBJ1-2|-
TGTGCCAGCAGGTATGCTGCCGGGACCGATACTAACTATGGCTACACCTTC
CASRYAAGTDTNYGYTF
>TRBV2|-|TRBJ1-1|TRBD1
TGTGCCAGCAGTGATTTAAGGACAGGCACTGAAGCTTTCTTT
CASSDLRTGTEAFF
>TRBV13|-|TRBJ1-2|TRBD1
TGTGCCAGCAGCCCCGCGACAGGGGATGGCTACACCTTC
CASSPATGDGYTF
>TRBV20-1|few|TRBJ2-1|-
TGCAGTGCTAGAGATTTGGTCTCCTACAATGAGCAGTTCTTC
CSARDLVSYNEQFF
>TRBV5-1|few|TRBJ1-2|-
TGCGCCAGCAGCCCGCACCCAGGGGTTTTGCAGGGCTACACCTTC
CASSPHPGVLQGYTF
>TRBV12-3/TRBV12-4|-|TRBJ2-3|TRBD2
TGTGCCAGCAACTTTCGGGAGGTCCCAGATACGCAGTATTTT
CASNFREVPDTQYF
>TRBV12-3/TRBV12-4|few|TRBJ1-4|TRBD1
TGTGCCAGCAGTTTAACCTGGGACAGTGACAATGAAAAACTGTTTTTT
CASSLTWDSDNEKLFF
>TRBV6-5|-|TRBJ2-7|TRBD2
TGTGCCAGCAGTTACCCCCGACTAGCGGGAGCCCCATTACACTCCTACGAGCAGTACTTC
CASSYPRLAGAPLHSYEQYF
>TRBV20-1|-|TRBJ2-6|TRBD1
TGCAGTGCTGAGATATCAAGGGGGCTCTCTGGGGCCGACGTCCTGACTTTC
CSAEISRGLSGADVLTF
>TRBV24-1|-|TRBJ2-1|-
TGTGCCACCAGTGATCATCGGGGACCCAGGAATGAGCAGTTCTTC
CATSDHRGPRNEQFF
>TRBV27|few|TRBJ2-4|-
TGTGCCAGCAGTTTATGGGCAGGGTCTCGAAACATTCAGTACTTC
CASSLWAGSRNIQYF
>TRBV20-1|few|TRBJ1-5|TRBD1
TGCAGTGCTAGGACAGGGGTTGGGAATCAGCCCCAGCATTTT
CSARTGVGNQPQHF
>TRBV12-3/TRBV12-4|few|TRBJ2-5|-
TGTGCCAGCACCGTCGGACAGTCGACGTTAGGTGGGACCCAGTACTTC
CASTVGQSTLGGTQYF
>TRBV11-2|few|TRBJ2-1|-
TGTGCCAGCAGCCGAACAGAGATCTACAATGAGCAGTTCTTC
CASSRTEIYNEQFF
>TRBV9|-|TRBJ2-1|-
TGTGCCAGCAGCGGTCAATTGGTTCCGTCCTACAATGAGCGGTTCTTC
CASSGQLVPSYNERFF
>TRBV24-1|few|TRBJ2-1|-
TGTGCCACCAGCGGGACGGACCGCCATGAGCAGTTCTTC
CATSGTDRHEQFF
>TRBV14|few|TRBJ1-6|-
TGTGCCAGCAGCCAAGATCAGCACAGGGTCAATTCACCCCTCCACTTT
CASSQDQHRVNSPLHF
>TRBV27|-|TRBJ2-7|-
TGTGCCAGCAGTCCCGAGAGCGCCTACGAGCAGTACTTC
CASSPESAYEQYF
>TRBV3-1|-|TRBJ1-1|TRBD1
TGTGCCAGCAGCCAAGTTCGACAGGGCCGGTCGAATACCCGGGACACTGAAGCTTTCTTT
CASSQVRQGRSNTRDTEAFF
>TRBV6-1|few|TRBJ2-7|TRBD1
TGTGCCAGCAGTGAAGCCTGGGACAGACCCTACGAGCAGTACTTC
CASSEAWDRPYEQYF
>TRBV5-1|few|TRBJ2-3|-
TGCGCCAGCAGCTTGGATACTAGCTTAAGCACAGATACGCAGTATTTT
CASSLDTSLSTDTQYF
>TRBV11-2|-|TRBJ1-2|-
TGTGCCAGCAACCGCTTGACCCGGGGCTACACCTTC
CASNRLTRGYTF
>TRBV20-1|many|TRBJ2-7|TRBD2
TGCAGTGCTAGAGATTTTCTAGCGGGATCAGTCTCCTACGAGCAGTACTTC
CSARDFLAGSVSYEQYF
>TRBV7-2|-|TRBJ2-7|TRBD2
TGTGCCAGCAGCTTTGCGGGAGTTCCCTACTACGAGCAGTACTTC
CASSFAGVPYYEQYF